These T cell receptor beta chains were read from a single sample in a study of blood T cell repertoires in COVID-19. Here immunoSEQ multiplex PCR was the method, and the copy in TCRdb shows in-frame clones only, minus some. The table includes about 320,000 clones, roughly 90% detected once. Sequencing input: PBMCs or T cells enriched from blood (not recorded which). These receptors were taken from a man aged 60-69 years who had recovered from COVID-19. CDR3s include the opening cysteine and the closing phenylalanine or tryptophan. The D gene is left open where the match is weak. Some rows mark clone size as missing; the rest say once, few, many or name a class of expanded clone.

J: TRBJ2-2
V: TRBV21-1
size: few
D: NA
CDR3: CATRYVGLGPVLTGELFF
DNA: TGTGCCACCCGCTATGTCGGACTCGGGCCAGTCCTCACCGGGGAGCTGTTTTTT

J: TRBJ1-5
V: TRBV4-2
size: NA
D: NA
CDR3: CASSPDTSNQPQHF
DNA: TGTGCCAGCAGCCCGGACACTAGCAATCAGCCCCAGCATTTT

J: TRBJ1-6
V: TRBV30
size: NA
D: NA
CDR3: CAQNGGSYNSPLHF
DNA: TGTGCCCAAAACGGGGGCTCCTATAATTCACCCCTCCACTTT

J: TRBJ2-6
V: TRBV9
size: once
D: NA
CDR3: CASSPGPAGGANVLTF
DNA: TGTGCCAGCAGCCCAGGTCCTGCGGGGGGGGCCAACGTCCTGACTTTC

J: TRBJ2-2
V: TRBV11-2
size: NA
D: NA
CDR3: CASRVSGGASGELFF
DNA: TGTGCCAGCAGGGTCTCTGGGGGGGCCTCCGGGGAGCTGTTTTTT

J: TRBJ2-7
V: TRBV4-2
size: NA
D: NA
CDR3: CASSHAGGINEQYF
DNA: TGTGCCAGCAGCCATGCGGGCGGGATTAACGAGCAGTACTTC

J: TRBJ1-1
V: TRBV5-1
size: NA
D: NA
CDR3: CASRVRWDTEAFF
DNA: TGCGCCAGCAGGGTGAGGTGGGACACTGAAGCTTTCTTT

J: TRBJ2-1
V: TRBV12-5
size: NA
D: TRBD1
CDR3: CASAKRQGASAKSEQFF
DNA: TGTGCTAGTGCCAAACGACAGGGGGCCTCGGCCAAATCTGAGCAGTTCTTC

J: TRBJ1-5
V: TRBV5-5
size: few
D: TRBD1
CDR3: CASSLPGTGGNQPQHF
DNA: TGTGCCAGCAGCTTGCCCGGGACAGGGGGCAATCAGCCCCAGCATTTT

J: TRBJ1-1
V: TRBV5-4
size: NA
D: TRBD1
CDR3: CASSLEAGGEAFF
DNA: TGTGCCAGCAGCTTGGAGGCAGGGGGTGAAGCTTTCTTT

J: TRBJ1-3
V: TRBV5-1
size: NA
D: NA
CDR3: CASSMDIGNTIYF
DNA: TGCGCCAGCAGCATGGACATTGGAAACACCATATATTTT

J: TRBJ2-3
V: TRBV9
size: NA
D: TRBD2
CDR3: CASSIGLAGVGDTQYF
DNA: TGTGCCAGCAGCATTGGACTAGCGGGGGTTGGAGATACGCAGTATTTT

J: TRBJ2-7
V: TRBV18
size: NA
D: TRBD2
CDR3: CASSPPGLVRHEQYF
DNA: TGTGCCAGCTCACCACCGGGACTAGTAAGGCACGAGCAGTACTTC

J: TRBJ2-7
V: TRBV6-1
size: NA
D: TRBD2
CDR3: CASSEGGTSGRALYEQYF
DNA: TGTGCCAGCAGTGAAGGGGGGACTAGCGGGAGGGCCCTCTACGAGCAGTACTTC